This TCR beta chain was found in a study of memory CD4+ T cells and cytomegalovirus serostatus (dated by TCRdb to the late 2010s). Regarding the research as a whole: The roughly 33 healthy Belgian adults in the cohort included 9 who were CMV seropositive and approximately 25 who were CMV seronegative. The study sequenced CD4+ memory TCRbeta repertoires of a Belgian cohort with known cytomegalovirus serostatus to replicate a published TCR-based CMV serostatus classifier. The investigation overall reported the following: Only CD4+CD45RO+ memory cells were sequenced, in contrast to the original study, in which naive and memory CD4+ and CD8+ populations were covered. On the Belgian cohort, the classifier based on the original framework reached a median bootstrapped AUC of approximately 0.95, with a 95% CI of 0.76-1.00. The results were interpreted as suggesting that the CMV-associated TCR signature is mostly present in the CD4+ memory repertoire. Among the 150 to 200 previously reported CMV-associated TCRbeta sequences, about 71 showed up in the CD4+ memory repertoires, with each one found in between one and five individuals. CMV serostatus prediction reached a median bootstrapped AUC of 0.95 with the original framework and 0.91 with a US-trained random forest.

Single viable CD3+CD4+CD8-CD45RO+ cells were sorted as memory CD4+ T cells on a FACSAria II. CMV serostatus was determined with a Roche Elecsys assay detecting serum IgG against CMV pp150, pp28, p38 and p52. After the samples were thawed, total CD4+ T cells were enriched through positive selection using CD4 magnetic microbeads. The samples came from a different study that was designed specifically to examine the CD4+ T cell memory repertoire. Peripheral blood mononuclear cells were isolated and cryopreserved following standard operating procedures; serum was stored at -80 °C. The staining used CD3-PerCP (BW264/56), CD4-APC (RPA-T4), CD45RO-PE (UCHT1) and CD8-Pacific Orange (3B5) antibodies, and Sytox blue was used to exclude non-viable cells. The Quick-DNA Microprep Kit was used to extract genomic DNA from the sorted cells. Amplification of TCRbeta DNA was done with the immunoSEQ hsTCRbeta kit, following the protocol from the manufacturer. An Illumina MiSeq instrument was used to sequence the TCRbeta libraries. Regarding the original processing steps: After out-of-frame sequences were removed, 2,204,828 distinct TCRbeta sequences remained, averaging around 61,000 per individual. Two values were used to score each individual: the count of 150 to 200 previously reported CMV-associated TCRbeta sequences and the total count of productive distinct TCRbeta sequences. A beta-binomial model was reimplemented in Python, and scikit-learn random forests with default parameters were trained on data from the US cohort. Classifier performance on the Belgian cohort was summarized as median AUC with percentile confidence intervals over 10,000 bootstrap iterations. In TCRdb, the immuneACCESS table is reduced to in-frame sequences with V and J assigned. These tables do not hold every clone; where another copy was compared, an unresolved V gene accounts for under half, and the others remain unexplained. Clonal size and the V and J genes are those of that table, whereas D and trimming came from the DNA. For this sample the table gives 50,000 to 70,000 clones, of which over 65% were detected only once. Jointly, the top ten make up around 2.7% of the sample.

Concerning this clone itself: The antigen it binds to is not known. The input lacks base qualities; no much larger clone sits a single base away.

Compared with germline, V lacks 4 bases and J lacks 1 base; bases without a gene match: 7. The CDR3 goes from the cysteine to the phenylalanine over 16 residues. The CDR3 DNA has 48 bases and is translated from base 1. From the germline V gene, CDR1 is SGHVS and CDR2 is FQNEAQ. The rearrangement joined TRBV7-8 to TRBJ1-1, with 9 bases matching TRBD1. The sequence was obtained from an adult in good health and CMV-seropositive. The material sequenced was memory CD4+ T cells from blood. CDR3 sequence: CASSSAYRGRNTEAFF. Read as DNA, the sequence is TGTGCCAGCAGCTCCGCATACAGGGGGCGGAACACTGAAGCTTTCTTT.